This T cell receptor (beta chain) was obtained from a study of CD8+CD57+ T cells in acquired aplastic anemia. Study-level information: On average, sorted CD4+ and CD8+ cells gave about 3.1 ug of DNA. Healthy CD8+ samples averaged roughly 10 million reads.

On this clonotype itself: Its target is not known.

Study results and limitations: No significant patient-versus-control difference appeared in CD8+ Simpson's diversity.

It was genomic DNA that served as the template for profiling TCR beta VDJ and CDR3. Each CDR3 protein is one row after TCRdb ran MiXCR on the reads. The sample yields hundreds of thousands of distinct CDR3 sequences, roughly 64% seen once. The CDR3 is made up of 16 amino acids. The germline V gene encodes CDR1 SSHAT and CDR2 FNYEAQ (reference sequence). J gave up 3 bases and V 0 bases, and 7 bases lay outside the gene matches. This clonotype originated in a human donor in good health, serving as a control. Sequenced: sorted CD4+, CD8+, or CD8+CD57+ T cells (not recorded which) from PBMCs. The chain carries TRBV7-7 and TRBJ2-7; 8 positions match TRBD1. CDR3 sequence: CASSLAGTGCVYEQYF. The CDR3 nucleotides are TGTGCCAGCAGCTTAGCCGGGACAGGTTGTGTCTACGAGCAGTACTTC.